These T cell receptor beta chains were read from a single sample in a study of blood T cell repertoires in COVID-19. The repertoire was sequenced with immunoSEQ multiplex PCR; TCRdb's copy has only in-frame clones and lacks some. The sample lists 150,000 to 180,000 clones, roughly 80% seen once, with roughly 29% in the top ten. Sequencing was done on a sample of peripheral blood. These receptors originate from a woman aged 60-75 years with acute or convalescent COVID-19. The CDR3 runs from the conserved cysteine through the conserved F or W. Fields, in order: clone size, D gene, J gene, V gene, CDR3 DNA, CDR3 protein. D genes are given only for firm matches. Clone sizes are given selectively: once, few, many, or a class where the clone is expanded.

.,.,TRBJ2-3,TRBV7-2,TGTGCCAGCAGCCAGAAGATTAGCACAGATACGCAGTATTTT,CASSQKISTDTQYF
.,.,TRBJ1-3,TRBV5-4,TGTGCCAGCAGCGTGACAGGCTCTGGAAACACCATATATTTT,CASSVTGSGNTIYF
once,TRBD1,TRBJ2-7,TRBV6-6,TGTGCCAGCAGAACCGGGACAGGGGTTGACGAGCAGTACTTC,CASRTGTGVDEQYF
.,.,TRBJ1-2,TRBV2,TGTGCCAGCAGTGAAAGCAGGGGCTATGGCTACACCTTC,CASSESRGYGYTF
.,.,TRBJ1-4,TRBV6-5,TGTGCCAGCAGTTACTCGTCGGGGTGGGGAGTCGAAAAACTGTTTTTT,CASSYSSGWGVEKLFF
.,.,TRBJ1-5,TRBV20-1,TGCAGTGCTAATGAACCTATTAGTCATCAGCCCCAGCATTTT,CSANEPISHQPQHF
.,.,TRBJ1-4,TRBV19,TGTGCCAGTAGTACCTTAGACACTCCGGAAAAACTGTTTTTT,CASSTLDTPEKLFF
.,TRBD1,TRBJ1-2,TRBV28,TGTGCCAGCAGTTTACCACAGGGGAACTATGGCTACACCTTC,CASSLPQGNYGYTF
.,TRBD1,TRBJ2-3,TRBV9,TGTGCCAGCAGCGCCCGGACAGGGACCGGGACAGATACGCAGTATTTT,CASSARTGTGTDTQYF
.,TRBD1,TRBJ1-2,TRBV2,TGTGCCAGCAGTCCCCGGACAGGGGGCGATGGCTACACCTTC,CASSPRTGGDGYTF
.,TRBD2,TRBJ2-1,TRBV3-1/TRBV3-2,TGTGCCAGCAGCCAAGTGCGGACTAGCGGCTACAATGAGCAGTTCTTC,CASSQVRTSGYNEQFF
many,.,TRBJ1-5,TRBV5-5,TGTGCCAGCAGCTTGCGGGGTGGCGGCAATCAGCCCCAGCATTTT,CASSLRGGGNQPQHF
.,TRBD1,TRBJ1-1,TRBV6-5,TGTGCCACCTTACTGACAGGGGGTAATGGTGAAGCTTTCTTT,CATLLTGGNGEAFF
.,TRBD1,TRBJ1-3,TRBV30,TGTGCCTGGAGTGAGGACAGGGCTGGAAACACCATATATTTT,CAWSEDRAGNTIYF
once,TRBD1,TRBJ1-2,TRBV3-1/TRBV3-2,TGTGCCAGCAGCCAAGGGGGACAGTTCTATGGCTACACCTTC,CASSQGGQFYGYTF
.,.,TRBJ2-6,TRBV30,TGTGCCTGGGCCCTGGGGGGATCTGGGGCCAACGTCCTGACTTTC,CAWALGGSGANVLTF
few,TRBD1,TRBJ1-5,TRBV27,TGTGCCAGCAGTGCTGTACAGGGGGGAAGAAGGCCCCAGCATTTT,CASSAVQGGRRPQHF
.,TRBD1,TRBJ1-1,TRBV7-8,TGTGCCAGCAGCTTAGTGGACAGGGGGTTGACTGAAGCTTTCTTT,CASSLVDRGLTEAFF
.,.,TRBJ1-6,TRBV5-4,TGTGCCAGCAGCTTGGGGGGAGGTCGGCATGCTAATTCACCCCTCCACTTT,CASSLGGGRHANSPLHF
.,.,TRBJ1-6,TRBV3-1/TRBV3-2,TGTGCCAGCAGCCAAGATAAACAGACCCTCCACTTT,CASSQDKQTLHF
.,.,TRBJ2-1,TRBV5-6,TGTGCCAGCAGCTTAGTGTCCCTCCAGACTAGCTACAATGAGCAGTTCTTC,CASSLVSLQTSYNEQFF
.,.,TRBJ2-7,TRBV6-5,TGTGCCAGCAGTTCCCTCGGGGGATGGCACTTC,CASSSLGGWHF
.,.,TRBJ1-5,TRBV2,TGTGCCAGCAGTGAATTTCGACTCAATCAGCCCCAGCATTTT,CASSEFRLNQPQHF
.,.,TRBJ1-2,TRBV4-1,TGCGCCAGCAGCCAACAGCCGGGACAAGACAGCTATGGCTACACCTTC,CASSQQPGQDSYGYTF
.,.,TRBJ1-5,TRBV3-1/TRBV3-2,TGTGCCAGCAGCCCTATCGGAGGACAGCCCCAGCATTTT,CASSPIGGQPQHF
.,.,TRBJ1-2,TRBV7-3,TGTGCCAGCAGCCCCAGTCCCGGGACATGGGCTCTCGCCTTC,CASSPSPGTWALAF
.,.,TRBJ1-5,TRBV5-1,TGCGCCAGCAGCCCTGACACCTCGGGCAATCAGCCCCAGCATTTT,CASSPDTSGNQPQHF
.,.,TRBJ2-7,TRBV19,TGTGCCAGTAGTGGCAGGGAAAAAGGCTACGAGCAGTACTTC,CASSGREKGYEQYF
.,.,TRBJ1-2,TRBV6-5,TGTGCCAGCAGTTCTAGACAGGTGGGGGGCTACACCTTC,CASSSRQVGGYTF
.,.,TRBJ2-2,TRBV10-3,TGTGCCATCAGTGAAATTTCCGGGAACACCGGGGAGCTGTTTTTT,CAISEISGNTGELFF
.,.,TRBJ1-4,TRBV19,TGTGCCAGTAGTCCGCCTCGGGACACTACAACTAATGAAAAACTGTTTTTT,CASSPPRDTTTNEKLFF
.,.,TRBJ1-3,TRBV29-1,TGCAGCGTTGTACAGGGTGCTGGAAACACCATATATTTT,CSVVQGAGNTIYF
.,TRBD1,TRBJ1-6,TRBV19,TGTGCCAGTAGTGGCTGGACAGGAGTCCATTCACCCCTCCACTTT,CASSGWTGVHSPLHF
.,.,TRBJ2-7,TRBV7-3,TGTGCCAGCAGCTTACAGGGGGGATACCCGTGGGGCGAGCAGTACTTC,CASSLQGGYPWGEQYF
.,TRBD1,TRBJ2-7,TRBV6-5,TGTGCCAGCAGCCGGGACAGGGGGCGCGAGCAGTACTTC,CASSRDRGREQYF
.,.,TRBJ1-2,TRBV28,TGTGCCAGCAGTTTAACAGGCTTTTATGGCTACACCTTC,CASSLTGFYGYTF
.,.,TRBJ2-2,TRBV2,TGTGCCAGCAGTTCGGGTTTAGGTACCGGGGAGCTGTTTTTT,CASSSGLGTGELFF
.,.,TRBJ1-5,TRBV28,TGTGCCAGCAGTTTACGGACAGTTCAGCCCCAGCATTTT,CASSLRTVQPQHF
once,.,TRBJ1-5,TRBV18,TGTGCCAGCTCACCCGGCCAGCGGGCCCAGCATTTT,CASSPGQRAQHF
.,TRBD1,TRBJ1-4,TRBV7-8,TGTGCCAGCAGCTCCCGACAGGGACTCATTGAAAAACTGTTTTTT,CASSSRQGLIEKLFF
.,TRBD1,TRBJ2-7,TRBV18,TGTGCCAGCTCACCCTCCGGGACAGGGCTCTACGAGCAGTACTTC,CASSPSGTGLYEQYF